This TCR beta chain comes out of a study of blood T cells in healthy people across ages. A word on this clonotype: What it recognizes is unknown.

Study observations and caveats: Considered underestimates were the diversity estimates obtained from one million T cells.

Donors were systemically healthy Caucasian individuals from Russia aged 6 to 90 years. A J-beta primer mix and a sample-barcoded 5' primer were used in a second PCR of roughly 7 to 12 cycles. TCRdb used MiXCR to reprocess the 5' RACE reads, holding one entry per CDR3 protein. Seen here are 550,000 to 650,000 distinct CDR3 sequences, around 27% observed once, and the top ten hold approximately 3.6%. Germline V gives CDR1 MNHEY, CDR2 SMNVEV (reference sequence). Unmatched junction bases numbered 14, after V lost 9 bases and J lost 5 bases. This CDR3 has 15 residues. Another study also made use of these data, one on T cells of mothers and their children.

This TCR derives from a boy under 10 years old in good health. The chain couples TRBV27 to TRBJ2-3; 7 bases fit TRBD2. Sample: blood. CDR3 protein: CASLTATSSRDTQYF. The CDR3 DNA reads TGTGCCAGTCTAACCGCGACTAGCTCCAGAGATACGCAGTATTTT.